Here is one T cell receptor beta chain with its context. Its antigen is undetermined. Germline CDR1 LNHDA, CDR2 SQIVND (reference sequence). This CDR3 contains 13 residues. The germline V and J ends were trimmed by 10 bases and 8 bases, with 15 bases remaining between them. The sample comes from a study of cytomegalovirus exposure and HLA in healthy donors. Overall study results and limits: Investigators reported over 150 TCR beta chains as tied to cytomegalovirus.

Each donor was nominally healthy when sampled (though unrecorded immune exposures were likely). The PCR employed 60 Vbeta primers together with 13 Jbeta primers. Sequencing was performed with immunoSEQ multiplex PCR; in TCRdb, only in-frame clones are kept and a portion is missing. Of approximately 150,000 clones in the sample, 84% were seen once. The sequencing input was PBMCs. This receptor was taken from a man aged 18 to 30 in good health and CMV-seronegative. V gene TRBV19 combines with J gene TRBJ1-6; weak D call: TRBD1 (6 bases). CDR3 in amino acids: CATHGQKYSPLHF. CDR3 sequence (DNA): TGTGCCACCCATGGACAGAAATATTCACCCCTCCACTTT. The whole variable domain, remainder taken from reference TRBV19 and TRBJ1-6, is DGGITQSPKYLFRKEGQNVTLSCEQNLNHDAMYWYRQDPGQGLRLIYYSQIVNDFQKGDIAEGYSVSREKKESFPLTVTSAQKNPTAFYLCATHGQKYSPLHFGNGTRLTVT.